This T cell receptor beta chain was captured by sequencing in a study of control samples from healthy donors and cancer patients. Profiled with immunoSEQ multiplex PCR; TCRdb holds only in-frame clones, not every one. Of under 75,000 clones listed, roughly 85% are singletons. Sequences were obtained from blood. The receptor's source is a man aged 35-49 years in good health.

The CDR3 loop is CASSRSRGRNTEAFF. In DNA form, the CDR3 reads TGCGCCAGCAGCCGGAGCAGGGGGCGGAACACTGAAGCTTTCTTT. V is TRBV4-1 and J is TRBJ1-1; 8 bases match TRBD1. Germline V lookup: CDR1 MGHRA, CDR2 YSYEKL. This CDR3 is built from 15 residues. The ends lost 4 bases at V and 1 base at J; junction bases unmatched: 5.